This T cell receptor beta chain was sequenced for a study of PD-L1 blockade in urothelial cancer. Study background: Male sex and bladder-origin urothelial cancer were recorded for about 85% of the roughly 30 patients.

A note on this clone: Its antigen remains unknown.

The study's findings and limits: Patients with durable benefit had greater blood expansion of tumor-associated TCR clones 3 weeks into treatment. Having blood TCR clonality under the median before treatment predicted better survival.

Assay: immunoSEQ multiplex PCR; the TCRdb copy retains only in-frame clones and omits some. The data contain about 43,000 clones, 83% of them singletons. The CDR3 covers 15 residues. Germline trimming cut 0 bases from V and 6 bases from J; bases unmatched to any gene: 4. Germline values: CDR1 LNHNV, CDR2 YYDKDF (reference sequence). Time point denoted: peripheral blood 6 weeks after treatment start. The source of this sequence is a man aged 60 to 75 with urothelial cancer. The rearrangement links TRBV15 to TRBJ2-3, with TRBD2 matching 9 bases. The material sequenced was PBMCs, taken around atezolizumab (anti-PD-L1) treatment. CDR3 amino acids: CATSREAGGLDTQYF. CDR3 DNA sequence: TGTGCCACCAGCAGAGAAGCGGGGGGATTGGATACGCAGTATTTT.